Below are 11 T cell receptor beta chains sequenced from a single sample in a study of post-analysis software for immune sequencing data. Study results and limitations: Compared with controls, patients had more of 4 to 6 TRBV segments, including TRBV5-6, TRBV5-1 and TRBV20-1.

Their target antigens are unknown. Presence of unique molecular identifiers characterized the TCR beta cDNA libraries. TCRdb re-derived calls from the PCR reads in MiXCR, one entry per CDR3 protein. The sample shows roughly 870,000 distinct CDR3 sequences, approximately 53% of them seen only once. The specimen sequenced was blood. The receptors were gathered from a girl aged 5-17 years with multiple sclerosis.

The chain couples TRBV2 to TRBJ1-5, with 10 nucleotides matching TRBD1. CDR1 and CDR2 from the germline V gene are SNHLY and FYNNEI. Trimming at V came to 8 bases and at J to 0 bases, leaving 10 bases not matched to a gene. The CDR3 has 17 residues. In nucleotides, the CDR3 is TGTGCCAGCTCGCGGGACAGGGGCCTGTATAGCAATCAGCCCCAGCATTTT. This codes for CASSRDRGLYSNQPQHF.

This chain uses TRBV9 with TRBJ2-5; 11 bases line up with TRBD2. Germline V CDR1 and CDR2: SGDLS, YYNGEE. The CDR3 is made up of 15 amino acids. V was clipped by 3 bases and J by 5 bases; unmatched bases: 6. CDR3 nucleotides: TGTGCCAGCAGCGATAGCGGGAGGGCCGGGGAGACCCAGTACTTC. Encoded protein: CASSDSGRAGETQYF.

The chain is built from TRBV12-3 or TRBV12-4 and TRBJ2-1; no reliable D call. There are 11 residues in the CDR3. V was pared by 5 bases and J by 10 bases, with 9 bases between. The CDR3 DNA sequence: TGTGCCAGCAGTCCCGCAAGGGAGCAGTTCTTC. Encoded protein: CASSPAREQFF.

This chain links TRBV5-1 with TRBJ2-7, with 8 nucleotides matching TRBD2. V lost 1 base and J lost 0; bases outside the gene matches: 12. CDR3 length: 18 amino acids. CDR1 is SGHRS, CDR2 YFSETQ, per germline. CDR3 sequence reads: CASSLPNGTSMFSYEQYF. The CDR3 DNA reads as TGCGCCAGCAGCTTGCCCAACGGGACTAGTATGTTCTCCTACGAGCAGTACTTC.

This clonotype was observed a handful of times. The V gene is TRBV6-6, the J gene TRBJ2-7; 8 bases are shared with TRBD1. Trimming took 2 bases from V and 6 from J; bases not matched to a gene: 0. There are 12 residues in the CDR3. Per the germline V gene, CDR1 is MNHNY and CDR2 is SVGAGI (reference sequence). DNA for the CDR3: TGTGCCAGCAGTTACGACAGGGGCGAGCAGTACTTC. Protein product: CASSYDRGEQYF.

The chain uses TRBV12-3 or TRBV12-4 and TRBJ2-2; 9 nucleotides match TRBD2. The V and J ends lost 3 bases and 4 bases, in that order; junction bases with no gene match: 6. This CDR3 has 16 residues. CDR3 bases: TGTGCCAGCAGTTTTGGCGGGGGGGCCGGCACCGGGGAGCTGTTTTTT. Translating gives CASSFGGGAGTGELFF.

This clonotype came up many times. This chain uses TRBV5-1 with TRBJ2-7, with D perhaps TRBD2 (7 bases). CDR1 is SGHRS and CDR2 is YFSETQ in the germline V gene. This CDR3 is built from 12 residues. The ends were cut back, 4 bases at V and 6 bases at J, with 11 bases in the middle. The CDR3 DNA follows: TGCGCCAGCAGCCAGGGGAGGGGCGAGCAGTACTTC. As protein: CASSQGRGEQYF.

The V and J genes are TRBV5-1 and TRBJ1-1; 9 bases match TRBD1. The CDR3 is 14 residues long. J was trimmed by 3 bases and V by 4 bases; bases with no gene match: 4. CDR1 is SGHRS, CDR2 YFSETQ, per germline. CDR3 sequence: CASSPRQGDTEAFF. CDR3 coding DNA: TGCGCCAGCAGCCCGAGACAGGGGGACACTGAAGCTTTCTTT.

This rearrangement joins TRBV7-2 to TRBJ2-1; D is unresolved. V lost 6 bases to trimming and J lost 4 bases, with 7 bases between them. The V gene's germline CDR1 is SGHTA and CDR2 FQGNSA. The CDR3 contains 12 residues. CDR3 protein: CASSVKYNEQFF. CDR3 DNA sequence: TGTGCCAGCAGTGTGAAATACAATGAGCAGTTCTTC.

The chain uses TRBV12-3 or TRBV12-4 and TRBJ2-4, with D possibly TRBD1 on 5 matching bases. The length of the CDR3 is 15 residues. Trimming took off 8 bases at V and 0 bases at J, with 14 bases between the two ends. In nucleotides, the CDR3 is TGTGCCAGCCAATTGGGGCCTCTAGCCAAAAACATTCAGTACTTC. This codes for CASQLGPLAKNIQYF.

The genes are TRBV7-3 and TRBJ2-7; TRBD2 agrees at 7 bases. This CDR3 is 14 amino acids long. Germline CDR1 is SGHTA and CDR2 is FQGTGA. After removal of 5 bases from V and 2 bases from J, the junction contained 6 bases not matched to a gene. The CDR3 reads CASSQAGPTYEQYF. CDR3 DNA: TGTGCCAGCAGCCAAGCGGGGCCTACCTACGAGCAGTACTTC.